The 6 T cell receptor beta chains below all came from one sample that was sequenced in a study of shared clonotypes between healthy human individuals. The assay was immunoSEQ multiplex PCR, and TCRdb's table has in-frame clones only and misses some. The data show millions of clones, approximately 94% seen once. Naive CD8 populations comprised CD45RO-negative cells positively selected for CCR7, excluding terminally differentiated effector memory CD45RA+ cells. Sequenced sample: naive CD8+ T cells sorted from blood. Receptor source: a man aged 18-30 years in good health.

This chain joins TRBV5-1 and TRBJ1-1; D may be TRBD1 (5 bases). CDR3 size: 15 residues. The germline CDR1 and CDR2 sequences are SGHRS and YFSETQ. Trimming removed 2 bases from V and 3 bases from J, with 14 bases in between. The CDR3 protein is CASSFIGVYDTEAFF. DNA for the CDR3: TGCGCCAGCAGCTTTATAGGGGTGTATGACACTGAAGCTTTCTTT.

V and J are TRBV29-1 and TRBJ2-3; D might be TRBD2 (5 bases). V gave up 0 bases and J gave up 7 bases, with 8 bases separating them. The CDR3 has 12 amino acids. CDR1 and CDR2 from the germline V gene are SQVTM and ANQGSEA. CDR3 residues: CSVEDGENTQYF. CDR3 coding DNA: TGCAGCGTTGAAGACGGGGAGAATACGCAGTATTTT.

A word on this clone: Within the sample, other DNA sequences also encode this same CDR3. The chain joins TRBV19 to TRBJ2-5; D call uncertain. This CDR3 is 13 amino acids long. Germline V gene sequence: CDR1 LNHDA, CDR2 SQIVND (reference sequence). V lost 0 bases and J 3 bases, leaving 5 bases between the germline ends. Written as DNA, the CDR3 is TGTGCCAGTAGTATAGATTTGGAAGAGACCCAGTACTTC. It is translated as CASSIDLEETQYF.

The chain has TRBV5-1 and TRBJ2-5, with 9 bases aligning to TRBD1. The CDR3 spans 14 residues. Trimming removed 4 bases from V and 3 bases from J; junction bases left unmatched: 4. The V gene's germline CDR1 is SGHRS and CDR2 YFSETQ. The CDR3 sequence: CASSTRTGEETQYF. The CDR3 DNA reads TGCGCCAGCAGCACCCGGACAGGGGAAGAGACCCAGTACTTC.

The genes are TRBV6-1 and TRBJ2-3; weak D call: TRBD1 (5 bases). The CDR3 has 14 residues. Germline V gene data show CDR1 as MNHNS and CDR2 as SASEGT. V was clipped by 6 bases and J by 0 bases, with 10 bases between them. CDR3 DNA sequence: TGTGCCAGCAGCCACAGGACAAGCACAGATACGCAGTATTTT. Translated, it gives CASSHRTSTDTQYF.

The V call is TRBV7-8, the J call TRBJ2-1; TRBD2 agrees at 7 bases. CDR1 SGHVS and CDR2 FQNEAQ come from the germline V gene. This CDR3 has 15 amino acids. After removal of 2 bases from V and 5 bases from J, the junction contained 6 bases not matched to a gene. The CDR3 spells CASSLSGTGNNEQFF. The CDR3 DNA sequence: TGTGCCAGCAGCTTAAGCGGGACTGGAAACAATGAGCAGTTCTTC.